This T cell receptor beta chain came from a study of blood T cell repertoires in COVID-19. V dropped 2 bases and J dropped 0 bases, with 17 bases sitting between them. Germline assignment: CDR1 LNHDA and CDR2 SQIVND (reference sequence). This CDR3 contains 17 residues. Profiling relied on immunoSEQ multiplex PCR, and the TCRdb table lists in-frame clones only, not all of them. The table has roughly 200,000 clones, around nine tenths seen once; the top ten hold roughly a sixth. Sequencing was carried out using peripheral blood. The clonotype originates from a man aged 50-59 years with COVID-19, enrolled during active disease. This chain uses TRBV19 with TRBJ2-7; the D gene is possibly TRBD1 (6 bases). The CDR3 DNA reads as TGTGCCAGTAGTATATCTTCACAGGGAGTCCTCTCCTACGAGCAGTACTTC. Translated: CASSISSQGVLSYEQYF.